One sample yielded the 29 T cell receptor beta chains listed below, sequenced in a study of CD8+ T cells in alopecia areata. TCR sequencing used cDNA made by reverse transcription of extracted RNA. Profiled with immunoSEQ multiplex PCR; TCRdb holds only in-frame clones, not every one. This table holds some 170,000 clones, approximately 59% found once. The treatment denotes: oral pan-JAK inhibitor, 5-10 mg twice daily. Material: CD4+ T cells sorted from blood, obtained at approximately week 60, from a patient treated with tofacitinib. The receptors come from a human donor with alopecia areata.

V gene TRBV6-5 combines with J gene TRBJ2-5; maybe TRBD2 (5 bases). The CDR3 spans 14 residues. Germline lookup yields CDR1 MNHEY and CDR2 SVGAGI. The germline V and J ends were trimmed by 6 bases and 5 bases, with 16 bases remaining between them. The CDR3 sequence is CASSRTRGYETQYF. For the CDR3, the DNA is TGTGCCAGCAGCCGGACTCGAGGTTACGAGACCCAGTACTTC.

This chain connects TRBV2 to TRBJ2-7; 7 bases agree with TRBD1. Germline CDR1 is SNHLY and CDR2 is FYNNEI. V gave up 6 bases and J gave up 0 bases; unmatched junction bases: 5. The CDR3 extends over 14 amino acids. CDR3 sequence (DNA): TGTGCCAGCAGCAAGGACAGGCACTCCTACGAGCAGTACTTC. It encodes CASSKDRHSYEQYF. The variable domain in full, completed from reference TRBV2 and TRBJ2-7, reads EPEVTQTPSHQVTQMGQEVILRCVPISNHLYFYWYRQILGQKVEFLVSFYNNEISEKSEIFDDQFSVERPDGSNFTLKIRSTKLEDSAMYFCASSKDRHSYEQYFGPGTRLTVT.

In its sample, this clone was seen once. The chain combines TRBV4-2 with TRBJ2-7, with 10 positions matching TRBD2. CDR3 length equals 16 residues. Germline assignment: CDR1 LGHNA and CDR2 YNFKEQ. V lost 3 bases, J lost 1 base, and 6 bases stayed unmatched. The chain's CDR3 is CASSQTEAGGSYEQYF. CDR3 DNA: TGTGCCAGCAGCCAGACTGAAGCGGGGGGGTCCTACGAGCAGTACTTC.

This clone was detected only a few times. J is TRBJ2-3 and V is TRBV29-1; 10 bases agree with TRBD2. V dropped 8 bases and J dropped 0; count of bases not matched to a gene: 5. The germline CDR1 and CDR2 sequences are SQVTM and ANQGSEA. The CDR3 runs 14 residues. CDR3 DNA sequence: TGCAGCCAGACTAGCGGGTATAGCACAGATACGCAGTATTTT. It codes for CSQTSGYSTDTQYF.

V is TRBV15 and J is TRBJ2-7, with D unresolved. V dropped 0 bases and J dropped 6 bases, with 15 bases sitting between them. The CDR3 contains 15 residues. CDR1 is LNHNV and CDR2 is YYDKDF in the germline V gene (reference sequence). This chain's CDR3 is CATSRDPRGVGEQYF. The CDR3 DNA is TGTGCCACCAGCAGAGATCCCCGAGGTGTGGGCGAGCAGTACTTC.

The V call is TRBV29-1, the J call TRBJ2-3; D unclear. V lost 4 bases and J lost 2, with 10 bases in between. Germline-derived CDR1 and CDR2 are SQVTM and ANQGSEA. The CDR3 has 13 amino acids. DNA for the CDR3: TGCAGCGTTGCCCTCGATATCACAGATACGCAGTATTTT. Protein: CSVALDITDTQYF.

The chain recombines TRBV30 with TRBJ1-5; D is ambiguous. V was pared by 0 bases and J by 6 bases, with 9 bases between. CDR3 length: 13 amino acids. CDR1 and CDR2 (germline): GTSNPN, SVGIG (reference sequence). This CDR3 is CAWSVRSGQPQHF. CDR3 DNA: TGTGCCTGGAGTGTACGTTCGGGTCAGCCCCAGCATTTT.

The chain is built from TRBV19 and TRBJ2-3; unclear D gene. The CDR3 spans 14 residues. Deletions cut 3 bases from V and 0 bases from J, with 7 bases between. CDR1 is LNHDA, CDR2 SQIVND, per germline (reference sequence). Here the CDR3 reads CASSIEPSTDTQYF. The CDR3 nucleotides read TGTGCCAGTAGTATTGAGCCTAGCACAGATACGCAGTATTTT. The variable domain in full, completed from reference TRBV19 and TRBJ2-3, reads DGGITQSPKYLFRKEGQNVTLSCEQNLNHDAMYWYRQDPGQGLRLIYYSQIVNDFQKGDIAEGYSVSREKKESFPLTVTSAQKNPTAFYLCASSIEPSTDTQYFGPGTRLTVL.

This clone was counted between two and nine times. The chain recombines TRBV29-1 with TRBJ1-2, with a possible D match to TRBD1 (5 bases). The CDR3 loop spans 13 amino acids. Trimming removed 5 bases from V and 2 bases from J, with 12 bases in between. Germline values: CDR1 SQVTM, CDR2 ANQGSEA. The CDR3 sequence is CSVPIGGNYGYTF. The CDR3 bases are TGCAGCGTTCCTATTGGGGGAAACTATGGCTACACCTTC.

This clone was seen more than once but under ten times. The chain recombines TRBV9 with TRBJ2-3; 11 nucleotides match TRBD2. CDR1 SGDLS and CDR2 YYNGEE come from the germline V gene. The CDR3 is 17 amino acids. The V gene end was trimmed by 3 bases and the J gene end by 5 bases; junction bases not matched to a gene: 11. The CDR3 DNA reads TGTGCCAGCAGCGAGGGGACTAGCGGCCCCTCGGTAGATACGCAGTATTTT. Protein product: CASSEGTSGPSVDTQYF.

The chain joins TRBV15 to TRBJ2-3; 7 positions match TRBD2. CDR3 length: 14 amino acids. Trimming removed 2 bases from V and 5 bases from J; junction bases left unmatched: 4. Germline V gene lookup returns CDR1 LNHNV and CDR2 YYDKDF (reference sequence). The chain's CDR3 is CATSRPTSRDTQYF. In DNA, the CDR3 is TGTGCCACCAGCAGACCGACTAGCCGAGATACGCAGTATTTT.

The V call is TRBV5-6, the J call TRBJ1-2; maybe TRBD1 (5 bases). With 1 base removed from V and 4 bases from J, the gap between germline ends came to 17 bases. The CDR3 covers 16 residues. Germline CDR1 and CDR2: SGHDT and YYEEEE. The CDR3 DNA follows: TGTGCCAGCAGCTTGATTTGGCGGGACTCTGGCTATGGCTACACCTTC. It is translated as CASSLIWRDSGYGYTF.

This clone was counted between two and nine times. The chain joins TRBV6-1 to TRBJ1-5; no firm D call. Per germline, CDR1 MNHNS and CDR2 SASEGT. The CDR3 runs to 14 residues. Trimming stripped 7 bases from V and 0 bases from J, with 10 bases between. The DNA of the CDR3 is TGTGCCAGCAAGCCAGGACTTAGCAATCAGCCCCAGCATTTT. Its protein product is CASKPGLSNQPQHF.

As to this clone: At one end, the junction sequence differs from germline, possibly due to a read error. The chain carries TRBV5-1 and TRBJ2-5; possibly TRBD2 for D (6 bases). Germline CDR1 reads SGHRS; CDR2 reads YFSETQ. The CDR3 runs 13 residues. Written as DNA, the CDR3 is TGCGCCAGCACCTTGCGGGGTAAAGAGACCCAGTACTTC. This encodes CASTLRGKETQYF.

The chain has TRBV7-3 and TRBJ2-7; possibly TRBD2 for D (7 bases). In germline, CDR1 is SGHTA, CDR2 FQGTGA. Trimming removed 5 bases from V and 4 bases from J, with 18 bases in between. The CDR3 consists of 15 residues. The CDR3 here is CASSPQGGGTYEQYF. In nucleotides, the CDR3 is TGTGCCAGCAGCCCCCAAGGGGGGGGCACGTACGAGCAGTACTTC. The full variable domain, its missing parts supplied by reference TRBV7-3 and TRBJ2-7, is GAGVSQTPSNKVTEKGKYVELRCDPISGHTALYWYRQSLGQGPEFLIYFQGTGAADDSGLPNDRFFAVRPEGSVSTLKIQRTERGDSAVYLCASSPQGGGTYEQYFGPGTRLTVT.

This clone has only a few counts. J is TRBJ1-2 and V is TRBV29-1; D unresolved. The CDR3 totals 11 residues. Trimming left V 7 bases short and J 7 bases short, with 13 bases between. The germline V gene has CDR1 SQVTM and CDR2 ANQGSEA. CDR3 sequence reads: CSGGTEGGYTF. CDR3 nucleotides: TGCAGCGGCGGTACAGAAGGTGGCTACACCTTC.

The J gene is TRBJ2-7, the V gene TRBV5-1, with 8 bases that match TRBD1. This CDR3 spans 13 amino acids. The junction had 4 bases not matched to a gene; V was cut back by 4 bases and J by 4 bases. CDR1 is SGHRS and CDR2 is YFSETQ in the germline V gene. CDR3 nucleotides: TGCGCCAGCAGCGTCGACAGGGGTTACGAGCAGTACTTC. Translating gives CASSVDRGYEQYF.

This chain uses TRBV2 with TRBJ1-5; no clear D gene. Trimming left V 7 bases short and J 6 bases short, with 19 bases between. The CDR3 spans 15 residues. Per the germline V gene, CDR1 is SNHLY and CDR2 is FYNNEI. CDR3: CASNASPPGSQPQHF. The DNA for the CDR3 is TGTGCCAGCAACGCGTCCCCCCCCGGGTCTCAGCCCCAGCATTTT.

This chain links TRBV6-5 with TRBJ1-5, with D perhaps matching TRBD1 (5 bases). V lost 6 bases and J lost 5, with 11 bases in between. Germline loops: CDR1 MNHEY, CDR2 SVGAGI. There are 13 residues in the CDR3. CDR3 nucleotides: TGTGCCAGCAGCACTATGACAGATCAGCCCCAGCATTTT. The encoded protein is CASSTMTDQPQHF.

The chain combines TRBV4-1 with TRBJ1-1; weak D call: TRBD1 (6 bases). CDR1 and CDR2 (germline): MGHRA, YSYEKL. There are 14 residues in the CDR3. V lost 7 bases and J 3 bases, leaving 15 bases between the germline ends. CDR3 protein: CASTPHAGDTEAFF. The CDR3 bases are TGCGCCAGCACACCCCACGCAGGGGACACTGAAGCTTTCTTT.

V gene TRBV7-2 combines with J gene TRBJ2-7, with 10 positions matching TRBD2. Trimming removed 4 bases from V and 0 bases from J; junction bases left unmatched: 6. Germline values: CDR1 SGHTA, CDR2 FQGNSA. The CDR3 covers 16 residues. The CDR3 sequence is CASSSGLAVNSYEQYF. The CDR3 DNA reads TGTGCCAGCAGCTCCGGACTAGCGGTAAACTCCTACGAGCAGTACTTC.

This chain joins TRBV4-1 and TRBJ1-6; D is perhaps TRBD1 (6 bases). CDR1 MGHRA and CDR2 YSYEKL come from the germline V gene. Trimming left V 4 bases short and J 10 bases short, with 11 bases between. This CDR3 contains 13 residues. CDR3 amino acids: CASSLTGSSPLHF. The CDR3 DNA reads as TGCGCCAGCAGCCTCACAGGGTCCTCACCCCTCCACTTT.

There are a few counts of this clone. The chain combines TRBV4-2 with TRBJ2-4; D is tentatively TRBD1 or TRBD2 (5 bases each). Germline V CDR1 and CDR2: LGHNA, YNFKEQ. V lost 1 base, J lost 7 bases, and 14 bases lay in between. This CDR3 is 15 amino acids long. CDR3 region: CASSQGDRVPNIQYF. The CDR3 bases are TGTGCCAGCAGCCAAGGGGACCGGGTACCGAACATTCAGTACTTC.

This clone was detected a few times. This chain connects TRBV7-8 to TRBJ1-6; D is unresolved. V lost 4 bases and J lost 0, with 16 bases in between. The CDR3 extends over 18 amino acids. Per germline, CDR1 SGHVS and CDR2 FQNEAQ. The CDR3 DNA reads as TGTGCCAGCAGCTCGCCTGCTGGGAAAAGCTCCTATAATTCACCCCTCCACTTT. Translation gives CASSSPAGKSSYNSPLHF.

In nucleotides, the CDR3 is TGCAGCGTTGAAGGGTCCCGCCAAGAGACCCAGTACTTC. It codes for CSVEGSRQETQYF. This chain connects TRBV29-1 to TRBJ2-5; D ambiguous. The CDR3 covers 13 residues. Germline V gene data show CDR1 as SQVTM and CDR2 as ANQGSEA. The V gene lost 1 base and the J gene lost 1 base, with 7 bases spanning the gap.

This clone has a handful of counts. The chain links TRBV7-2 to TRBJ2-7; 10 positions agree with TRBD1. There are 15 residues in the CDR3. V lost 0 bases to trimming and J lost 3 bases; unmatched junction nucleotides: 2. Germline V lookup: CDR1 SGHTA, CDR2 FQGNSA. The CDR3 here is CASSLARTGGYEQYF. The CDR3 region has the DNA TGTGCCAGCAGCTTAGCAAGGACAGGGGGCTACGAGCAGTACTTC.

The chain's CDR3 is CATGESGNTIYF. CDR3 nucleotide sequence: TGTGCCACAGGGGAATCTGGAAACACCATATATTTT. The genes are TRBV30 and TRBJ1-3, with 7 bases fitting TRBD1. The V segment lost 8 bases and the J segment 1 base; nucleotides outside the gene matches: 2. Germline assignment: CDR1 GTSNPN and CDR2 SVGIG (reference sequence). The CDR3 is 12 residues long.

This clone was counted a few times. The rearrangement links TRBV29-1 to TRBJ2-3; the D is unclear. The CDR3 consists of 12 residues. With 4 bases removed from V and 1 base from J, the gap between germline ends came to 6 bases. Germline V gene lookup returns CDR1 SQVTM and CDR2 ANQGSEA. The CDR3 DNA reads TGCAGCGTTGCCCCGGGCACAGATACGCAGTATTTT. The encoded protein is CSVAPGTDTQYF.

V gene TRBV7-9 combines with J gene TRBJ2-5; D is undetermined. Germline CDR1 SEHNR, CDR2 FQNEAQ (reference sequence). V was trimmed by 5 bases and J by 5 bases, leaving 21 bases between them. The length of the CDR3 is 16 residues. CDR3 nucleotides: TGTGCCAGCAGCCGAGGCTGGTCCAACTTTTACGAGACCCAGTACTTC. As protein: CASSRGWSNFYETQYF.